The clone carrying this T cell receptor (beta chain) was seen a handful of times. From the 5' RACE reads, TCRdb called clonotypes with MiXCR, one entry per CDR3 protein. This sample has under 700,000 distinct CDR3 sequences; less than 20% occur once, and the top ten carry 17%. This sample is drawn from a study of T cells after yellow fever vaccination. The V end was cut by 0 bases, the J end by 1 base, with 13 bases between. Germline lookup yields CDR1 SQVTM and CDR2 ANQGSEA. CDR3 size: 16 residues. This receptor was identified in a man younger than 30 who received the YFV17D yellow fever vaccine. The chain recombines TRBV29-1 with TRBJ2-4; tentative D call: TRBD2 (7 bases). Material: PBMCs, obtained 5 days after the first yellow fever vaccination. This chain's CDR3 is CSVEEKGGWAKNIQYF. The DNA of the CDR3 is TGCAGCGTTGAAGAGAAGGGGGGGTGGGCCAAAAACATTCAGTACTTC.